The subject of this entry is one T cell receptor beta chain. This entry comes from a study of blood T cell repertoires in COVID-19. Turning to the study itself: The cDNA or gDNA used as material had been derived from T cells, B-cell-depleted T cells, or PBMCs.

Authors' data handling: Reference gene primer amplification gave nucleated cell count estimates. Some clones are missing from TCRdb's copy, which holds only in-frame ones; the method was immunoSEQ multiplex PCR. From that table come the V and J calls and clone size; the DNA was used to work out D and trimming. The sample lists about 230,000 clones; approximately 90% were seen once. V was clipped by 3 bases and J by 1 base; unmatched bases: 5. The CDR3 runs 15 residues. In germline, CDR1 is SGHRS, CDR2 YFSETQ. While infection was still active, Seattle patients were enrolled and then followed longitudinally.

This sequence originates from a man over 45 with COVID-19, enrolled during active disease. The chain uses TRBV5-1 and TRBJ2-5, with 8 bases that match TRBD2. The material sequenced was peripheral blood. The CDR3 loop is CASSSIAGTQETQYF. In nucleotides, the CDR3 is TGCGCCAGCAGCTCGATAGCGGGAACCCAAGAGACCCAGTACTTC.